Listed here are 21 T cell receptor beta chains from one sample, sequenced in a study of cytomegalovirus exposure and HLA in healthy donors. The primer mix had 60 Vbeta and 13 Jbeta primers. The data were produced by immunoSEQ multiplex PCR, yet TCRdb's version contains in-frame clones alone and is incomplete. The repertoire holds fewer than 200,000 clones, with about 79% as singletons. The sample consisted of PBMCs. These receptor sequences come from a female donor in good health and CMV-seronegative.

In the case of this clone: One junction end disagrees with the germline gene, perhaps due to a read error. The genes are TRBV11-2 and TRBJ2-4; 7 nucleotides agree with TRBD2. This CDR3 has 15 amino acids. In germline, CDR1 is SGHAT, CDR2 FQNNGV. The CDR3 loop reads CASRPNLAEGNSQYF. CDR3 coding DNA: TGTGCCAGCAGACCAAACCTAGCGGAAGGAAACAGTCAGTACTTC.

The chain recombines TRBV5-1 with TRBJ2-5; no reliable D call. The DNA matches TRBJ2-7 better at its end, which makes the J call doubtful. Germline V CDR1 and CDR2: SGHRS, YFSETQ. The CDR3 is 13 amino acids. The CDR3 region is CASSFPKPHEQYF. The CDR3 DNA sequence: TGCGCCAGCAGCTTTCCCAAACCCCACGAGCAGTACTTC.

The chain joins TRBV19 to TRBJ2-1, with TRBD1 matching over 12 bases. J was trimmed by 12 bases and V by 6 bases; bases with no gene match: 24. The CDR3 loop spans 19 amino acids. CDR1 LNHDA and CDR2 SQIVND come from the germline V gene (reference sequence). The CDR3 protein is CASSPTLRAPGQGAVGQFF. For the CDR3, the DNA is TGTGCCAGTAGCCCAACCCTTAGAGCACCGGGACAGGGGGCGGTGGGGCAGTTCTTC.

V gene TRBV2 combines with J gene TRBJ2-7; possible D gene TRBD1, 6 bases. Per germline, CDR1 SNHLY and CDR2 FYNNEI. The CDR3 runs to 18 residues. V lost 3 bases and J 2 bases, leaving 23 bases between the germline ends. The CDR3, as DNA: TGTGCCAGCAGTGACGAAGGAATGGGGGCGGAGGCTGCCTACGAGCAGTACTTC. Its translation is CASSDEGMGAEAAYEQYF.

CDR3 sequence reads: CATGINRGVGGELFF. CDR3 DNA sequence: TGTGCCACCGGGATTAACAGGGGCGTAGGCGGGGAGCTGTTTTTT. The V and J genes are TRBV27 and TRBJ2-2; 7 positions match TRBD1. The CDR3 sequence is 15 residues long. CDR1 is MNHEY, CDR2 SMNVEV, per germline (reference sequence). Trimming cost V 10 bases and J 7 bases; bases outside gene matches: 15.

J is TRBJ2-2 and V is TRBV20-1, with D unclear. The germline CDR1 and CDR2 sequences are DFQATT and SNEGSKA (reference sequence). V lost 0 bases and J lost 7, with 3 bases in between. This CDR3 comprises 11 residues. This CDR3 reads CSARDHGELFF. The CDR3 bases are TGCAGTGCTAGAGATCACGGGGAGCTGTTTTTT.

The genes are TRBV18 and TRBJ1-1; TRBD1 is a possible D gene (6 bases). The CDR3 has 13 residues. Trimming pared 6 bases from V and 8 bases from J, leaving 16 bases between. Germline-derived CDR1 and CDR2 are KGHSH and LQKENI. Here the CDR3 DNA reads TGTGCCAGCTCCCTACAACAGGGCGGGGAAGCTTTCTTT. Its translation is CASSLQQGGEAFF.

This sequence joins TRBV5-1 and TRBJ1-2; TRBD1 matches 10 bases. The CDR3 spans 19 residues. The J segment lost 4 bases and the V segment lost 1 base, leaving 16 bases of the junction unmatched. CDR1 is SGHRS and CDR2 is YFSETQ in the germline V gene. This CDR3 is CASSLSPPGQGSNFYGYTF. As DNA, the CDR3 is TGCGCCAGCAGCTTGAGTCCCCCGGGACAGGGGTCAAACTTCTATGGCTACACCTTC.

This chain uses TRBV5-8 with TRBJ2-3; the D is unclear. CDR3 length equals 14 residues. Germline loops: CDR1 SGHTS, CDR2 YDEGEE. V lost 4 bases and J lost 1, with 10 bases in between. CDR3 DNA sequence: TGTGCCAGCAGCGAGAGACTTGGCACAGATACGCAGTATTTT. As protein: CASSERLGTDTQYF.

This chain's CDR3 is CASRSTAKNTGELFF. The CDR3 DNA is TGCGCCAGCAGATCGACAGCAAAGAACACCGGGGAGCTGTTTTTT. The chain joins TRBV5-1 to TRBJ2-2; D may be TRBD1 (5 bases). Germline CDR1 SGHRS, CDR2 YFSETQ. Trimming left V 5 bases short and J 1 base short, with 12 bases between. There are 15 residues in the CDR3.

V gene TRBV5-4 combines with J gene TRBJ2-5; 7 bases are a match to TRBD2. This CDR3 has 14 residues. V trimming: 0 bases; J trimming: 11 bases; junction bases outside the gene matches: 10. Germline lookup yields CDR1 SGHNT and CDR2 YYREEE (reference sequence). In DNA, the CDR3 is TGTGCCAGCAGCTTGGAAACCGGCGCGGGGGAGCAGTACTTC. This encodes CASSLETGAGEQYF.

The V and J genes are TRBV10-3 and TRBJ2-7; maybe TRBD2 (6 bases). The CDR3 loop spans 12 amino acids. Germline assignment: CDR1 ENHRY and CDR2 SYGVKD. Trimming removed 8 bases from V and 7 bases from J, with 15 bases in between. CDR3 loop: CAIGTTRGEQYF. The DNA of the CDR3 is TGTGCCATCGGCACAACTCGGGGGGAGCAGTACTTC.

This rearrangement joins TRBV5-4 to TRBJ1-3, with D possibly being TRBD1 (5 bases). Per germline, CDR1 SGHNT and CDR2 YYREEE (reference sequence). CDR3 length equals 17 residues. The V end was cut by 1 base, the J end by 3 bases, with 17 bases between. Written as DNA, the CDR3 is TGTGCCAGCAGCTTGTCCGCAGGGAGGGCTCGTGGAAACACCATATATTTT. This codes for CASSLSAGRARGNTIYF.

The chain carries TRBV27 and TRBJ1-5; D perhaps matches TRBD1 (5 bases). V lost 4 bases and J lost 3, with 10 bases in between. The CDR3 runs to 14 residues. Looked up from germline, CDR1 is MNHEY and CDR2 is SMNVEV (reference sequence). The CDR3: CASSSGNYNQPQHF. CDR3 in DNA: TGTGCCAGCAGTTCAGGGAATTACAATCAGCCCCAGCATTTT.

This clone was seen a handful of times. The chain recombines TRBV2 with TRBJ2-3; TRBD1 aligns across 8 bases. The V gene's germline CDR1 is SNHLY and CDR2 FYNNEI. CDR3 length equals 14 residues. J was trimmed by 1 base and V by 8 bases; bases with no gene match: 5. The CDR3 spells CASQTGDRTDTQYF. Written as DNA, the CDR3 is TGTGCCAGCCAGACAGGGGATCGCACAGATACGCAGTATTTT.

This chain joins TRBV4-2 and TRBJ1-1; possibly TRBD1 for D (6 bases). Trimming left V 0 bases short and J 5 bases short, with 13 bases between. CDR3 size: 15 residues. Germline CDR1 and CDR2: LGHNA and YNFKEQ. The CDR3 is CASSQDGGRGTEAFF. In DNA, the CDR3 is TGTGCCAGCAGCCAAGACGGCGGTAGGGGGACTGAAGCTTTCTTT.

V usage is TRBV30 and J usage is TRBJ2-7; no clear D. CDR1 and CDR2 (germline): GTSNPN, SVGIG (reference sequence). Trimming removed 2 bases at V and 2 bases at J, with 10 bases between. CDR3 length: 13 amino acids. The DNA for the CDR3 is TGTGCCTGGAGTATCCAACTTCCCTACGAGCAGTACTTC. Translating it yields CAWSIQLPYEQYF.

This clone was recorded only once. The chain joins TRBV19 to TRBJ2-7, with D maybe TRBD1 (6 bases). V shed 1 base and J shed 0 bases, with 16 bases lying between them. From germline, CDR1 is LNHDA and CDR2 SQIVND (reference sequence). This CDR3 spans 17 amino acids. CDR3 nucleotides: TGTGCCAGTAGTATAGTAACCGGACAGAAAAGCTCCTACGAGCAGTACTTC. Translated, it gives CASSIVTGQKSSYEQYF.

The chain employs TRBV7-9 and TRBJ1-3, with D possibly TRBD1 on 6 matching bases. Germline values: CDR1 SEHNR, CDR2 FQNEAQ (reference sequence). V lost 3 bases and J 1 base, leaving 7 bases between the germline ends. There are 14 residues in the CDR3. CDR3 sequence (DNA): TGTGCCAGCAGCTTCGACAGGTCTGGAAACACCATATATTTT. Its translation: CASSFDRSGNTIYF. The full variable domain, rest sourced from reference TRBV7-9 and TRBJ1-3, is DTGVSQNPRHKITKRGQNVTFRCDPISEHNRLYWYRQTLGQGPEFLTYFQNEAQLEKSRLLSDRFSAERPKGSFSTLEIQRTEQGDSAMYLCASSFDRSGNTIYFGEGSWLTVV.

A remark on this clone: Other DNA sequences from this sample encode an identical CDR3 as well. The CDR3 protein is CASSRQGLNTGELFF. The CDR3 nucleotides are TGTGCCAGTAGTAGACAGGGACTGAACACCGGGGAGCTGTTTTTT. The chain has TRBV19 and TRBJ2-2; tentatively, D is TRBD1 (7 bases). V lost 4 bases to trimming and J lost 1 base, with 10 bases between them. This CDR3 is built from 15 residues. Germline V gene sequence: CDR1 LNHDA, CDR2 SQIVND (reference sequence).

This chain uses TRBV5-1 with TRBJ2-5; 8 bases are a match to TRBD1. The CDR3 runs to 16 residues. Germline V gene sequence: CDR1 SGHRS, CDR2 YFSETQ. Trimming removed 3 bases from V and 2 bases from J; junction bases left unmatched: 9. CDR3 sequence: CASSSRQGALQETQYF. CDR3 bases: TGCGCCAGCAGCTCTAGGCAGGGGGCGCTTCAAGAGACCCAGTACTTC.